This record covers a single TCR beta chain. No cognate antigen has been identified for it. Base-call qualities are not available, and no considerably larger clone is one nucleotide away. This sample was included in a study of graft-versus-host responses after intestinal transplantation (dated by TCRdb to the early 2020s). Regarding the complete study: The transplants that recipients got were multivisceral, liver-intestinal, or isolated intestinal. Anti-thymocyte globulin induction was given to all recipients, followed by maintenance tacrolimus and steroids for 2 to 4 years. After intestinal transplantation, graft-versus-host and host-versus-graft alloreactive T cell clones in the graft, circulation and bone marrow were tracked using bulk TCR-beta CDR3 sequencing. To identify alloreactive clones, pre-transplant mixed lymphocyte reaction products were sequenced and then compared with unstimulated pre-transplant donor and recipient T cells. A cohort of about two dozen intestinal transplant recipients, including one retransplant, was enrolled, and a few patients lacking pretransplant specimens were excluded. Donor T cell macrochimerism was defined as a peak of at least 4% donor T cells among recipient peripheral blood mononuclear cells. Instead of going to the commercial service, samples from a few later patients were sequenced in-house on an Illumina MiSeq and processed with MiXCR. Overall results and qualifications from the work: Conclusions were limited by the relatively low number and heterogeneity of intestinal transplant patients. High GvH to HvG T cell clonal ratios were observed in the allografts of patients with donor T cell macrochimerism. Early after transplant, peak levels of circulating GvH clones were found to be associated with declines in HvG clones. GvH clones were found in recipient bone marrow, and some of the GvH clones appeared earlier in ileal mucosa or blood, which is consistent with an intestinal mucosal origin.

Taken with the paper, the label for time point translates to: cells obtained before transplantation from donor or recipient. CD3+CD4+ and CD3+CD8+ populations were FACS-sorted from unstimulated pre-transplant donor and recipient cells taken from spleen or lymph nodes. V is pruned by 7 bases and J by 3 bases, leaving 10 bases of the junction without a gene match. As encoded in the germline V gene, CDR1 is MDHEN while CDR2 is SYDVKM. The CDR3 goes from the cysteine to the phenylalanine over 16 residues. The CDR3 DNA has 48 bases and is translated from base 1. Library construction relied on the immunoSEQ multiplex PCR assay. For most patients, genomic DNA was isolated with the Qiagen DNeasy Blood and Tissue Kit and sent frozen to Adaptive Biotechnologies for TCR sequencing. High-throughput TCR-beta CDR3 sequencing of genomic DNA from most patients was performed by Adaptive Biotechnologies. The paper's processing steps were these. TCR sequencing data for roughly 17 patients were retrieved from Adaptive's ImmunoSEQ software; a few other patients were processed with MiXCR and VDJtools. CD4 versus CD8 sorting errors were corrected by removing sequences found in both subsets at a frequency ratio below 5:1. Because the origin of CDR3 nucleotide sequences shared between donor and recipient could not be assigned, those sequences were removed. Alloreactive clones required at least 2-fold expansion over unstimulated cells and minimum CFSE-low frequency of 0.002% (template counts) or 0.001% (read counts). Clones detected in sequenced pre-transplant spleen, lymph node, or MLR CFSE-low populations of the donor or recipient were defined as mappable. Cumulative frequency of alloreactive clones was calculated as a percentage of all sequences weighted by copy number. Here the immuneACCESS table is served through TCRdb, limited to in-frame sequences with V and J called. Missing clones are a known gap in these copies; in checked studies unresolved V genes cover under half, and the rest lacks a known reason. V and J calls plus clone size are reproduced from that table; the DNA served to infer D and trimming. The sample has about 39,000 clones on record, over 90% of them singletons. The biggest ten clones account for roughly a fifth of the sample.

The V and J genes are TRBV28 and TRBJ2-1, and 9 junction bases match TRBD2. The sample consisted of unstimulated CD8+ T cells sorted from spleen or lymph node cells, taken before transplant. The source is a human donor who was the organ donor for an intestinal transplant. The encoded CDR3 is CASTGRSGSLYNEQFF. In nucleotides, the sequence is TGTGCCAGCACCGGCCGTAGCGGGAGCCTCTACAATGAGCAGTTCTTC. The full variable domain, completed from the reference TRBV28 and TRBJ2-1 proteins outside the CDR3, reads DVKVTQSSRYLVKRTGEKVFLECVQDMDHENMFWYRQDPGLGLRLIYFSYDVKMKEKGDIPEGYSVSREKKERFSLILESASTNQTSMYLCASTGRSGSLYNEQFFGPGTRLTVL.